This T cell receptor beta chain comes out of a study of T cells in Graves' hyperthyroidism and ophthalmopathy. Study in general: Initial diagnosis, before any treatment, was when peripheral blood was collected.

RNA transcripts were the template for amplifying TCR beta CDR3 regions. Using the HTBI primer set, a first-round RT-PCR was run on the TCR CDR3. TCRdb re-called the multiplex PCR reads with MiXCR, one entry per CDR3 protein. The top ten hold approximately 32% of the sample, which has about 250,000 distinct CDR3 sequences, around 26% seen once. There are many counts of this clonotype. Its antigen is not known. The CDR3 loop spans 16 amino acids. J lost 5 bases, V lost 5 bases, and 7 bases had no gene match. Germline CDR1 is MDHEN and CDR2 is SYDVKM. General observations from the study: Separating ophthalmopathy from stable hyperthyroidism was achieved by a 13 V-J model.

Ophthalmopathy cases met thresholds of Clinical Activity Score at least 3, NOSPECS grade at least 4 and duration under 3 months. V and J are TRBV28 and TRBJ2-5; 14 positions agree with TRBD2. Sequencing was done on a sample of blood. This clonotype was sampled from a woman between 40 and 50 years old with Graves' ophthalmopathy. CDR3 sequence (DNA): TGTGCCAGCAGTGCGACTAGCGGGAGGGCTGGGGAGACCCAGTACTTC. Its protein product is CASSATSGRAGETQYF.